This T cell receptor beta chain is from a study of blood T cell repertoires in COVID-19 (TCRdb year 2020). Turning to the overall study: Samples covering the acute and convalescent phases of COVID-19 were provided by collaborators in the United States, Italy and Spain. The repertoires were made available in a free public database intended to serve as a resource for research on the immune response to SARS-CoV-2. Subjects who had been exposed to COVID-19, were actively infected with it, or had recovered from it provided the deeply sampled blood TCRbeta repertoires that made up the dataset. Where available, HLA class I and class II types were obtained from metadata supplied by the sample provider rather than from assay-based typing. Sample metadata almost always included a de-identified subject ID, COVID-19 status, age in years and sex. Samples came from the ongoing ImmuneRACE study (first 160 participants) plus 1,254 subjects from 6 global collaborators. The prospective study material was composed of cDNA or gDNA derived from T cells, B-cell-depleted T cells, or PBMCs. The investigation overall reported the following: The amount of clinical and demographic metadata varied by source and participant and was provided uncurated.

As concerns this clone: The specificity of this receptor is unknown. No much larger clone is present one base from it, and per-base qualities are unavailable.

Each collaborating institution followed its own protocols to collect whole blood in K2EDTA tubes. Collaborator samples were shipped for TCRbeta analysis as frozen whole blood, isolated PBMCs, or DNA extracted from either sample type. The CDR1 and CDR2 encoded by the germline V gene (reference sequence) are LGHDT and YNNKEL. The trim is 1 base for V and 5 bases for J, with a gap of 9 bases between the germline ends. From the cysteine through the phenylalanine, the CDR3 covers 14 amino acids. Only the CDR3 region is kept as DNA, spanning 42 bases read in frame from base 1. TCRbeta CDR3 regions were amplified from genomic DNA by means of the immunoSEQ Assay, a bias-controlled multiplex PCR. Regarding the original processing steps: Nucleated cell counts per sample were estimated from amplification of reference gene primers within the assay. To quantify the absolute abundance of each unique TCRbeta CDR3 rearrangement, sequence reads were collapsed and filtered. For each sample, productive Simpson clonality was calculated as the square root of Simpson's diversity index over productive rearrangements. Drawn from immuneACCESS, this table holds only the in-frame rearrangements with V and J called that TCRdb kept. Clones are partly lost; checked studies trace under half to an unresolved V gene and leave the rest unexplained. Clone size and V and J calls were adopted from that table, with D and trimming inferred from the DNA. The sample includes 200,000 to 300,000 clones, with around 85% observed a single time. The biggest ten clones account for about 6.3% of the sample.

Sequences were obtained from peripheral blood. The receptor comes from a woman in her sixties or seventies with active or convalescent COVID-19. This chain is built from TRBV3-1 (or the pseudogene TRBV3-2) and TRBJ2-1; TRBD1 is a weak D gene call, 6 bases matching. The DNA reads as follows: TGTGCCAGCAGCCAAGCAGGGGCTAACAATGAGCAGTTCTTC. The translation is CASSQAGANNEQFF.